What follows describes a single T cell receptor (beta chain). Its target is not known. CDR1 and CDR2 from the germline V gene are LGHNA and YNFKEQ. V was cut by 4 bases and J by 6 bases, with 12 bases left in between. The CDR3 contains 13 residues. This entry belongs to a study of T cell responses to AZD1222 COVID-19 vaccine. Points from the study as a whole: Repertoire sampling was restricted to post-peak T cell response timepoints. Nearly half of unique spike-specific TCRs reportedly avoided B.1.351 and B.1.1.7 mutated regions. When two AZD1222 doses had been given, Spike-specific TCR breadth and depth rose. The donor cohort was predominantly white British with a female majority, and clonal diversity may have been underestimated.

TCRdb's copy holds only in-frame clones and misses some; the assay was immunoSEQ multiplex PCR. Here the sample spans around 120,000 clones, 80% to 90% being singletons. This TCR was recovered from an adult in good health. Here the sequenced sample was peripheral blood, taken on day 0 of MenACWY control vaccination. This chain links TRBV4-2 with TRBJ1-1; TRBD1 is a possible D gene (5 bases). The CDR3 nucleotides are TGTGCCAGCAGCCGCTCGGGGGACGCTGAAGCTTTCTTT. Protein: CASSRSGDAEAFF.